This T cell receptor (beta chain) was recorded in a study of blood T cell repertoires in COVID-19. The V and J ends lost 0 bases and 3 bases, in that order; junction bases with no gene match: 4. The CDR3 has 16 amino acids. In germline, CDR1 is MGHRA, CDR2 YSYEKL. Authors' processing steps: The authors estimated nucleated cell counts from reference gene primer amplification. TCRdb's table, derived via immunoSEQ multiplex PCR, lists solely in-frame clones and lacks some. V and J calls plus clone size are reproduced from that table; the DNA served to infer D and trimming. The sample carries a few hundred thousand clones, about four fifths recorded once.

The clonotype originates from a human donor with acute or convalescent COVID-19. The donor label of this sample is uncertain. Sequencing was carried out using peripheral blood. The V and J genes are TRBV4-1 and TRBJ2-7, with 11 bases lining up with TRBD2. This chain's CDR3 is CASSQDRGTSGYEQYF. CDR3 coding DNA: TGCGCCAGCAGCCAAGATCGTGGGACTAGCGGCTACGAGCAGTACTTC.